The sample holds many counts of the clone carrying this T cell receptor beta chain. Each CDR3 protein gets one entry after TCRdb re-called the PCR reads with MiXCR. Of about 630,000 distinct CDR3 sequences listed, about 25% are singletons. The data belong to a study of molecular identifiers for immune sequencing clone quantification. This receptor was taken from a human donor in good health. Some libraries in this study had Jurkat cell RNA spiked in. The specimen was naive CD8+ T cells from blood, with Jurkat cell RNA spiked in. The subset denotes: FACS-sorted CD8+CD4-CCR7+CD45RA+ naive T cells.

In DNA form, the CDR3 reads TGCGCCAGCAGCTTGGCAACCGGGAACACTGAAGCTTTCTTT. Amino acid sequence: CASSLATGNTEAFF. The genes are TRBV5-1 and TRBJ1-1, with no clear D. V lost 0 bases and J 1 base, leaving 7 bases between the germline ends. The CDR3 spans 14 residues. Germline CDR1 SGHRS, CDR2 YFSETQ.